The next 4 T cell receptor beta chains were all read from a single sample in a study of T cell responses to AZD1222 COVID-19 vaccine. Method: immunoSEQ multiplex PCR; TCRdb's copy keeps in-frame clones and lacks some. Among 95,000 to 150,000 clones listed, roughly 90% were seen once. The material was peripheral blood, obtained on day 0 of AZD1222 vaccination. Receptors originate from an adult in good health.

The rearrangement uses TRBV9 and TRBJ2-2; D remains ambiguous. V was pared by 5 bases and J by 0 bases, with 8 bases between. In germline, CDR1 is SGDLS, CDR2 YYNGEE. This CDR3 has 14 amino acids. The CDR3 reads CASRAPSNTGELFF. CDR3 DNA: TGTGCCAGCAGGGCTCCGTCGAACACCGGGGAGCTGTTTTTT.

The V and J genes are TRBV28 and TRBJ1-6; D gene uncertain. CDR1 is MDHEN and CDR2 is SYDVKM in the germline V gene. The CDR3 extends over 18 amino acids. V gave up 2 bases and J gave up 7 bases, with 21 bases separating them. CDR3 sequence: CASSLRFGRVTDNSPLHF. The CDR3 bases are TGTGCCAGCAGTTTAAGATTCGGTAGGGTCACCGACAATTCACCCCTCCACTTT.

The chain employs TRBV6-6 and TRBJ1-1, with D tentatively TRBD1 (6 bases). Germline CDR1 and CDR2: MNHNY and SVGAGI (reference sequence). Trimming stripped 8 bases from V and 7 bases from J, with 29 bases between. The CDR3 contains 17 residues. Written as DNA, the CDR3 is TGTGCCAGCCGTCCGAACGTTGGTTCGGGGGCTCGGAATGAAGCTTTCTTT. Translated, it gives CASRPNVGSGARNEAFF.

The chain employs TRBV7-9 and TRBJ1-1; no firm D call. CDR1 is SEHNR and CDR2 is FQNEAQ in the germline V gene (reference sequence). The CDR3 runs to 13 residues. The V and J ends lost 2 bases and 1 base respectively, with 5 bases between them. The CDR3 spells CASSLKQNTEAFF. CDR3 in DNA: TGTGCCAGCAGCTTAAAACAGAACACTGAAGCTTTCTTT.